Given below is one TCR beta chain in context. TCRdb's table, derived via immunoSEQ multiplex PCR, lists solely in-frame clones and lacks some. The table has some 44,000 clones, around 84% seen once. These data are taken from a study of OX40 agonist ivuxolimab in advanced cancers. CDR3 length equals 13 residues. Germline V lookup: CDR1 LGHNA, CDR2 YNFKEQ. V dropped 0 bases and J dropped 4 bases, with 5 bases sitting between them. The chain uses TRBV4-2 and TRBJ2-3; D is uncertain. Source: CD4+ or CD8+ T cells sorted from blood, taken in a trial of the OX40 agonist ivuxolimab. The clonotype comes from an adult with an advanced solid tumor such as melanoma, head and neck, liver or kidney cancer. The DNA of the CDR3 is TGTGCCAGCAGCCAAGAGATTCCAGATACGCAGTATTTT. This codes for CASSQEIPDTQYF.